The entry that follows covers one TCR beta chain sequence. This entry belongs to a study of CD8 T cells in Susac syndrome. The CDR3 covers 14 residues. Trimming took off 2 bases at V and 5 bases at J, with 13 bases between the two ends. Looked up from germline, CDR1 is MNHEY and CDR2 is SMNVEV (reference sequence). Healthy donors were controls matched for age and sex. Negative isolation was used for CD8+ and CD4+ T cells, and FACS enrichment was applied to TEMRA cells. RNA, at about 0.5 to 1 ug, was reverse transcribed with random hexamers. An immunoSEQ multiplex PCR generated amplified TCR beta CDR3 products spanning 54 Vbeta and 13 Jbeta. TCRdb recomputed calls from the immunoSEQ multiplex PCR reads with MiXCR, one row per CDR3 protein. The table lists over 100,000 distinct CDR3 sequences, roughly 97% of them singletons.

This TCR came from a human donor in good health. This sequence joins TRBV27 and TRBJ2-7, with D possibly TRBD1 on 5 matching bases. The sequencing sample was made of CD4+ T cells from PBMCs. The CDR3 loop reads CASSLRQPPNEQYF. CDR3 bases: TGTGCCAGCAGTTTACGACAGCCTCCTAACGAGCAGTACTTC.